The 16 T cell receptor beta chains below come from one sample, sequenced in a study of cytomegalovirus exposure and HLA in healthy donors. Both 60 Vbeta primers and 13 Jbeta primers went into the PCR. Sequencing was performed with immunoSEQ multiplex PCR; in TCRdb, only in-frame clones are kept and a portion is missing. The repertoire includes around 140,000 clones, more than 60% of them detected once, and approximately 6.5% sits in the top ten. Input material: PBMCs. These receptors all stem from an older woman in good health and CMV-seronegative.

The genes are TRBV5-1 and TRBJ2-1, with 10 bases matching TRBD2. This CDR3 has 15 amino acids. The V segment lost 0 bases and the J segment 8 bases; nucleotides outside the gene matches: 5. Germline V CDR1 and CDR2: SGHRS, YFSETQ. The CDR3 bases are TGCGCCAGCAGCTTGGCCCTAGCGGGAGATTATGAGCAGTTCTTC. Translation: CASSLALAGDYEQFF.

Here the CDR3 reads CASSLARVHEQFF. The CDR3 DNA reads TGTGCCAGCAGCTTAGCCAGGGTTCATGAGCAGTTCTTC. The chain joins TRBV11-2 to TRBJ2-1; maybe TRBD1 (5 bases). CDR1 SGHAT and CDR2 FQNNGV come from the germline V gene. Trimming pared 1 base from V and 8 bases from J, leaving 9 bases between. The CDR3 runs to 13 residues.

The CDR3 region is CASSVGGTSGYEQYF. The CDR3 DNA follows: TGTGCCAGCAGCGTAGGGGGGACTAGCGGCTACGAGCAGTACTTC. The chain recombines TRBV9 with TRBJ2-7; TRBD2 agrees at 11 bases. This CDR3 region has 15 residues. The germline V gene has CDR1 SGDLS and CDR2 YYNGEE. After removal of 0 bases from V and 3 bases from J, the junction contained 2 bases not matched to a gene.

A remark on this clone: Different DNA sequences within this sample yield the same CDR3. V usage is TRBV28 and J usage is TRBJ2-3; 11 bases fit TRBD1. The CDR3 extends over 16 amino acids. Germline CDR1 is MDHEN and CDR2 is SYDVKM. V lost 6 bases, J lost 3 bases, and 8 bases stayed unmatched. The CDR3 region has the DNA TGTGCCAGCAGCTTCCCGGGACAGGGGGGAACAGATACGCAGTATTTT. It translates to CASSFPGQGGTDTQYF.

In this sample, this clone turned up a few times. The J gene is TRBJ2-2, the V gene TRBV7-2, with D possibly TRBD2 on 7 matching bases. Trimming cost V 2 bases and J 5 bases, with 18 bases left between them. The V gene's germline CDR1 is SGHTA and CDR2 FQGNSA. The CDR3 contains 17 residues. CDR3 loop: CASSLSRGGAGTGELFF. DNA for the CDR3: TGTGCCAGCAGCTTAAGTCGAGGGGGGGCGGGTACCGGGGAGCTGTTTTTT.

The chain employs TRBV9 and TRBJ2-7; TRBD1 matches 10 bases. The germline V gene has CDR1 SGDLS and CDR2 YYNGEE. Losses at the gene ends were 4 bases for V and 7 bases for J; bases not matched to a gene: 11. CDR3 length: 15 residues. CDR3 bases: TGTGCCAGCAGCTACAGAGGGACAGGGGAGTCGGAGCAGTACTTC. Its translation: CASSYRGTGESEQYF.

This clone has a handful of counts. V gene TRBV7-2 combines with J gene TRBJ2-1; TRBD2 matches at 8 bases. CDR1 and CDR2 from the germline V gene are SGHTA and FQGNSA. This CDR3 contains 16 residues. V was pared by 6 bases and J by 5 bases, with 12 bases of the junction left unmatched. The CDR3 coding sequence is TGTGCCAGCAGAGCGGGGGCGGGAGCTACAAACAATGAGCAGTTCTTC. It specifies CASRAGAGATNNEQFF.

V is TRBV10-3 and J is TRBJ2-7; weak D call: TRBD2 (6 bases). The CDR3 covers 13 residues. V was trimmed by 7 bases and J by 2 bases, leaving 12 bases between them. The germline gives CDR1 ENHRY, CDR2 SYGVKD. The CDR3 sequence is CAIKEGPTYEQYF. CDR3 nucleotides: TGTGCCATCAAGGAGGGGCCCACCTACGAGCAGTACTTC.

This clone is a singleton in its sample. The chain has TRBV7-9 and TRBJ2-7; D might be TRBD1 (5 bases). In germline, CDR1 is SEHNR, CDR2 FQNEAQ (reference sequence). V lost 3 bases and J lost 6, with 12 bases in between. The CDR3 totals 13 residues. CDR3 DNA: TGTGCCAGCAGCTTCAGGGTAGGGCTCGAGCAGTACTTC. This translates into CASSFRVGLEQYF.

The V call is TRBV4-3, the J call TRBJ2-2, with D unclear. Germline-derived CDR1 and CDR2 are LGHNA and YSLEER. CDR3 length: 16 amino acids. V was cut by 0 bases and J by 0 bases, with 8 bases left in between. In nucleotides, the CDR3 is TGCGCCAGCAGCCAAGAAATCCGAGCGAACACCGGGGAGCTGTTTTTT. Protein: CASSQEIRANTGELFF.

The rearrangement joins TRBV7-2 to TRBJ2-2, with 8 nucleotides matching TRBD1. The ends lost 4 bases at V and 5 bases at J; junction bases unmatched: 3. This CDR3 has 14 amino acids. The germline V gene has CDR1 SGHTA and CDR2 FQGNSA. CDR3 residues: CASSYYRGTGELFF. The CDR3 region has the DNA TGTGCCAGCAGCTACTACAGGGGGACCGGGGAGCTGTTTTTT.

This clone has only a few counts. V is TRBV7-3 and J is TRBJ2-3; TRBD2 is a possible D gene (5 bases). Germline CDR1 and CDR2: SGHTA and FQGTGA. Trimming removed 6 bases from V and 11 bases from J, with 18 bases in between. The CDR3 has 13 amino acids. The CDR3 nucleotides are TGTGCCAGCAGTCAACCCGCCGGGGTAGAGCAGTATTTT. This gives the protein CASSQPAGVEQYF.

This rearrangement joins TRBV19 to TRBJ1-2, with 7 bases aligning to TRBD1. J gave up 5 bases and V 4 bases, and 7 bases lay outside the gene matches. The CDR3 sequence is 14 residues long. From germline, CDR1 is LNHDA and CDR2 SQIVND (reference sequence). The CDR3 DNA follows: TGTGCCAGTAGTACCGGGACAGAGCTTTATGGCTACACCTTC. It yields the protein CASSTGTELYGYTF.

The chain couples TRBV4-2 to TRBJ2-5; D is possibly TRBD1 (5 bases). The germline V gene encodes CDR1 LGHNA and CDR2 YNFKEQ. Trimming took off 0 bases at V and 1 base at J, with 12 bases between the two ends. This CDR3 has 16 amino acids. The CDR3 spells CASSQEKGFTQETQYF. Written as DNA, the CDR3 is TGTGCCAGCAGCCAAGAAAAGGGGTTCACCCAAGAGACCCAGTACTTC.

The CDR3 here is CATSGLTGGAYNSPLHF. DNA of the CDR3: TGTGCCACCAGCGGTTTGACAGGGGGCGCCTATAATTCACCCCTCCACTTT. The chain couples TRBV15 to TRBJ1-6; 10 positions match TRBD1. There are 17 residues in the CDR3. Trimming cost V 5 bases and J 2 bases; bases outside gene matches: 6. CDR1 is LNHNV, CDR2 YYDKDF, per germline (reference sequence).

In this sample, this clone turned up a few times. V gene TRBV7-9 combines with J gene TRBJ1-1, with a weak D call TRBD1 (5 bases). Trimming cost V 7 bases and J 8 bases, with 17 bases left between them. The CDR3 is made up of 13 amino acids. Germline lookup yields CDR1 SEHNR and CDR2 FQNEAQ (reference sequence). The CDR3: CASTPKGQVEAFF. For the CDR3, the DNA is TGTGCCAGCACTCCTAAGGGGCAGGTGGAAGCTTTCTTT.